This T cell receptor beta chain was sequenced during a study of T cell responses to AZD1222 COVID-19 vaccine. Whole-study context: The study pooled second doses at about 4 or about 12 weeks. Study-level points and caveats: Only a handful of AZD1222 recipients, several in all, had baseline seropositivity. Spike-specific TCR breadth rose after two AZD1222 doses, and depth rose as well. Nearly half of spike-specific TCRs reportedly target variant regions that are unmutated in the B.1.351 and B.1.1.7 variants.

The data were produced by immunoSEQ multiplex PCR, yet TCRdb's version contains in-frame clones alone and is incomplete. The table lists some 120,000 clones, approximately 89% of them singletons. This CDR3 comprises 11 residues. The V and J ends lost 4 bases and 6 bases respectively, with 6 bases between them. The germline V gene has CDR1 LGHNA and CDR2 YNFKEQ. As concerns this clone: What it binds is not known.

The rearrangement joins TRBV4-2 to TRBJ1-2; no clear D gene. The TCR originated in an adult in good health. The source material was peripheral blood, sampled on day 0 of AZD1222 vaccination. The CDR3 region is CASSREDGYTF. Written as DNA, the CDR3 is TGTGCCAGCAGCCGGGAAGATGGCTACACCTTC.